The entry below describes one T cell receptor beta chain. It was with 60 Vbeta and 13 Jbeta primers that the PCR ran. Produced via immunoSEQ multiplex PCR; TCRdb's table is partial and in-frame only. The sample has some 150,000 clones, roughly 80% seen once. This CDR3 contains 15 residues. Germline V CDR1 and CDR2: SEHNR, FQNEAQ (reference sequence). The V gene end was trimmed by 6 bases and the J gene end by 2 bases; junction bases not matched to a gene: 5. This specimen comes from a study of cytomegalovirus exposure and HLA in healthy donors. The sample comprised PBMCs. The rearrangement links TRBV7-9 to TRBJ2-1; 9 bases line up with TRBD1. The receptor comes from a woman aged 25-40 years in good health and CMV-seronegative. The CDR3 here is CASRGDRVPYNEQFF. CDR3 coding DNA: TGTGCCAGCAGAGGGGACAGGGTACCCTACAATGAGCAGTTCTTC.